Listed below are T cell receptor beta chains from one sample, sequenced in a study of cytomegalovirus exposure and HLA in healthy donors. Method: immunoSEQ multiplex PCR; TCRdb's copy keeps in-frame clones and lacks some. The repertoire consists of about 140,000 clones, with about 80% occurring once and the leading ten covering approximately 9.7%. Sequenced input: PBMCs. These receptors all stem from a woman in her sixties or seventies in good health and CMV-seropositive. Both conserved end residues are part of each CDR3. The order of the fields is D gene, clone size, V gene, J gene, CDR3 DNA, CDR3 protein. D genes are given only for firm matches. Only some rows state a clone size, as once, few, many or a class for expanded clones.

>TRBD1|NA|TRBV9|TRBJ1-1
TGTGCCAGCAGCGTAGACCTGACAGGGGAAGCTTTCTTT
CASSVDLTGEAFF
>NA|NA|TRBV11-2|TRBJ2-7
TGTGCCAGCGGAGTCGAGCCGAGCTCCTACGAGCAGTACTTC
CASGVEPSSYEQYF
>NA|NA|TRBV4-1|TRBJ2-2
TGCGCCAGCAGCCAAGTCTCGGGACAACAAGGGGAGCTGTTTTTT
CASSQVSGQQGELFF
>TRBD2|NA|TRBV11-2|TRBJ2-1
TGTGCCAGCAGCCCCGGGACTAGCGGGAGAAGTGGATACAATGAGCAGTTCTTC
CASSPGTSGRSGYNEQFF
>NA|NA|TRBV5-5|TRBJ1-5
TGTGCCAGCAGCTTGCAGGGCAATCAGCCCCAGCATTTT
CASSLQGNQPQHF
>TRBD2|NA|TRBV9|TRBJ2-1
TGTGCCAGCAGCTCCTCCGGGACTAGGTCCAATGAGCAGTTCTTC
CASSSSGTRSNEQFF
>NA|NA|TRBV4-2|TRBJ2-7
TGTGCCAGCAGCCCCAATGTGGGCGCCTACGAGCAGTACTTC
CASSPNVGAYEQYF
>TRBD2|NA|TRBV28|TRBJ2-1
TGTGCCAGCAGTCCGGGACTAGCGGGAGCCCCGGGCTCCTACAATGAGCAGTTCTTC
CASSPGLAGAPGSYNEQFF
>TRBD2|NA|TRBV10-3|TRBJ2-1
TGTGCCATCAGTGGACTAGCGGGGGCATCCTACAATGAGCAGTTCTTC
CAISGLAGASYNEQFF
>TRBD2|NA|TRBV30|TRBJ2-5
TGTGCCTGGGGGGGACTAGCGGGAGGCGGGACCCAGTACTTC
CAWGGLAGGGTQYF
>TRBD2|NA|TRBV19|TRBJ2-3
TGTGCCAGTAGTAGCGGGAGCAGCTTAGATACGCAGTATTTT
CASSSGSSLDTQYF
>TRBD1|once|TRBV5-1|TRBJ2-3
TGCGCCAGTTCGGACAGGGGGACAGATACGCAGTATTTT
CASSDRGTDTQYF
>NA|once|TRBV5-4|TRBJ2-1
TGTGCCAGCAGCTCACGGGGGAGTGGCCACAATGAGCAGTTCTTC
CASSSRGSGHNEQFF
>NA|NA|TRBV6-6|TRBJ1-1
TGTGCCAGCAGATTACAGATGAACACTGAGGCTTTCTTT
CASRLQMNTEAFF
>NA|NA|TRBV27|TRBJ1-1
TGTGCCAGCAGTTTATTTAGTCTGGGACAAGAAGCTTTCTTT
CASSLFSLGQEAFF
>NA|NA|TRBV2|TRBJ2-1
TGTGCCAGCAGTGAATCTAAGTATGAGCAGTTCTTC
CASSESKYEQFF
>TRBD2|NA|TRBV6-5|TRBJ2-7
TGTGCCAGCCGGCTAGCGGGTGGTACTGGTTACGAGCAGTACTTC
CASRLAGGTGYEQYF
>TRBD2|NA|TRBV29-1|TRBJ2-1
TGCAGCGTTGAAGATTGGAATAGCGGGGAGAGCTCCTACAATGAGCAGTTCTTC
CSVEDWNSGESSYNEQFF
>TRBD1|NA|TRBV7-8|TRBJ2-3
TGTGCCAGCAGCTTAGACAGGGGAACAGATACGCAGTATTTT
CASSLDRGTDTQYF
>NA|NA|TRBV7-2|TRBJ2-7
TGTGCCAGCAGCAGGGCAGGGAGGAACGAGCAGTACTTC
CASSRAGRNEQYF
>TRBD1|few|TRBV6-6|TRBJ1-2
TGTGCCAGCAGTTCACAGCAGGGGGTAGGCTACACCTTC
CASSSQQGVGYTF
>NA|NA|TRBV19|TRBJ2-1
TGTGCCAGTAAGACACCAGGGAACAATGAGCAGTTCTTC
CASKTPGNNEQFF
>TRBD1|NA|TRBV28|TRBJ1-2
TGTGCCAGCAGGACGGAGTCGGGACAGGGGCGATATGGCTACACCTTC
CASRTESGQGRYGYTF
>NA|NA|TRBV9|TRBJ2-7
TGTGCCAGCAGCGATGAACAGGGCCGTCCCTACGAGCAGTACTTC
CASSDEQGRPYEQYF
>TRBD2|NA|TRBV7-6|TRBJ2-7
TGTGCCAGCAGCTTGGTCGCTAGCGGGGGCGCCTACGAGCAGTACTTC
CASSLVASGGAYEQYF
>NA|once|TRBV30|TRBJ2-5
TGTGCCTGGAGTGTAGCGGAGGGTAGACTGTACTTC
CAWSVAEGRLYF
>NA|NA|TRBV28|TRBJ2-7
TGTGCCAGCAGTGCCCTCAGGGGTAGCTCCTACGAGCAGTACTTC
CASSALRGSSYEQYF
>NA|NA|TRBV4-2|TRBJ1-5
TGTGCCAGCAGCCAGGAGATGGGCAATCAGCCCCAGCATTTT
CASSQEMGNQPQHF